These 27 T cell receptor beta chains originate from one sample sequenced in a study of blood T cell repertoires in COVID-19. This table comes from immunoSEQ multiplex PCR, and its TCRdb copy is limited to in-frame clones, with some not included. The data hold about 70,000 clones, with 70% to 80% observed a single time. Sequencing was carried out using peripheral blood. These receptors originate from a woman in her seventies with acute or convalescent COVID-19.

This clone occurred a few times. CDR3 sequence reads: CASSARERTYNEQFF. The CDR3 DNA is TGTGCCAGCAGCGCGCGGGAGCGAACCTACAATGAGCAGTTCTTC. The chain recombines TRBV9 with TRBJ2-1, with 7 nucleotides matching TRBD2. Germline CDR1 is SGDLS and CDR2 is YYNGEE. CDR3 size: 15 residues. V dropped 3 bases and J dropped 2; count of bases not matched to a gene: 5.

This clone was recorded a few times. Here the CDR3 reads CASSLAGVTEAFF. In DNA, the CDR3 is TGTGCCAGCAGCTTAGCAGGGGTAACTGAAGCTTTCTTT. This sequence joins TRBV7-8 and TRBJ1-1; possible D gene TRBD1, 5 bases. The CDR3 runs 13 residues. The V gene lost 0 bases and the J gene lost 5 bases, with 7 bases spanning the gap. CDR1 is SGHVS, CDR2 FQNEAQ, per germline.

CDR3 in DNA: TGTGCCAGCAGCCGCGAGGGGAGCGGGCTCGTCGATGAGCAGTTCTTC. This sequence encodes CASSREGSGLVDEQFF. The rearrangement links TRBV7-3 to TRBJ2-1; D is perhaps TRBD2 (6 bases). Trimming shortened V by 5 bases and J by 8 bases, and 22 bases separated the two germline ends. CDR1 is SGHTA and CDR2 is FQGTGA in the germline V gene. The CDR3 runs to 16 residues.

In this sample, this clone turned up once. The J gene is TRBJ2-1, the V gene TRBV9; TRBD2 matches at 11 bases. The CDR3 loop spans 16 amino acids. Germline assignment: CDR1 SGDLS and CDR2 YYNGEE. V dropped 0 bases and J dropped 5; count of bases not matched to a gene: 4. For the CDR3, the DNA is TGTGCCAGCAGCGTAGATCTAGCGGGAGGCGACAATGAGCAGTTCTTC. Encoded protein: CASSVDLAGGDNEQFF.

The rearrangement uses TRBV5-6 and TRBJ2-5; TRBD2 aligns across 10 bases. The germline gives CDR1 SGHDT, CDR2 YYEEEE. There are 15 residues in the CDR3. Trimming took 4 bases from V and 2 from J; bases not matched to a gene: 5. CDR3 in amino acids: CASSLGLAAQETQYF. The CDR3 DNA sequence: TGTGCCAGCAGCCTTGGACTAGCGGCACAAGAGACCCAGTACTTC.

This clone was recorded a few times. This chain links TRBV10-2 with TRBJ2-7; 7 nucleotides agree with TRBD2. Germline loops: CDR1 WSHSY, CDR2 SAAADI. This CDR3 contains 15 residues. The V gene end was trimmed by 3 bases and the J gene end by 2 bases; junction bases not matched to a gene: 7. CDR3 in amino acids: CASSDPAGSPYEQYF. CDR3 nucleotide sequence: TGCGCCAGCAGTGACCCAGCGGGGTCCCCCTACGAGCAGTACTTC.

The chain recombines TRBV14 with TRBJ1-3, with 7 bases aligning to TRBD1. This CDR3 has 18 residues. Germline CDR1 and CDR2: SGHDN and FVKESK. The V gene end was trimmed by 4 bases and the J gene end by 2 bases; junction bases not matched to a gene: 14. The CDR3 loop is CASSPTGTLYFAGNTIYF. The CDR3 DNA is TGTGCCAGCAGCCCGACAGGGACACTTTACTTTGCTGGAAACACCATATATTTT.

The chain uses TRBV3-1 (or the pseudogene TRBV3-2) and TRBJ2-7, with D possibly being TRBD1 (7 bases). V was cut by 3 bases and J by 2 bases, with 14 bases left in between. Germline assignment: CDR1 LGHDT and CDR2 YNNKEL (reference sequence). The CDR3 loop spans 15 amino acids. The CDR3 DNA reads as TGTGCCAGCAGCCATGCGGGACAGAAAACCTACGAGCAGTACTTC. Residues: CASSHAGQKTYEQYF.

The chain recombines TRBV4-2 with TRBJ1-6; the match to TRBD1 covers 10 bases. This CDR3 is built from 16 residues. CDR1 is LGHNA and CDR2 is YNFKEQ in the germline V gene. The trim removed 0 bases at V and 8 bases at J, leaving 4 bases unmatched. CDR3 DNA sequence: TGTGCCAGCAGCCAAGAAGTGGGGACAGGGGATTCACCCCTCCACTTT. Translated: CASSQEVGTGDSPLHF.

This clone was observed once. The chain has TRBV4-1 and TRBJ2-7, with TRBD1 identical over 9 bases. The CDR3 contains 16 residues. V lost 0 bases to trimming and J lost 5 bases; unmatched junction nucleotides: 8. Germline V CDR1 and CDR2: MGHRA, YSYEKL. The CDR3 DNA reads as TGCGCCAGCAGCCAAGATTTACAGGGGGCGCAGGACGAGCAGTACTTC. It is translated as CASSQDLQGAQDEQYF.

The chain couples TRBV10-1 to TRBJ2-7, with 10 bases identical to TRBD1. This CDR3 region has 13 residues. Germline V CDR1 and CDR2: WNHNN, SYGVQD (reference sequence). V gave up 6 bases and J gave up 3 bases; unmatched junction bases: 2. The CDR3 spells CASSRDRGYEQYF. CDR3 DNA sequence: TGCGCCAGCAGCCGGGACAGGGGCTACGAGCAGTACTTC.

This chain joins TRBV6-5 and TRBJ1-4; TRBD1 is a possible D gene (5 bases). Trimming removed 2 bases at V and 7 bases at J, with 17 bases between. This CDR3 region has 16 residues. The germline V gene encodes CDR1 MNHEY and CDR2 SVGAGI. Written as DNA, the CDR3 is TGTGCCAGCAGTTACGAGGGGCCCGGCGGGGGTGAAAAACTGTTTTTT. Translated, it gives CASSYEGPGGGEKLFF.

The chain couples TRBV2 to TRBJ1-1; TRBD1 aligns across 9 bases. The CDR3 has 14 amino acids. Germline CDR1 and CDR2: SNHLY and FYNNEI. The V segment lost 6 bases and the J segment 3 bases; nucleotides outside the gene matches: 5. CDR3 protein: CASREQGAYTEAFF. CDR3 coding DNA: TGTGCCAGCAGGGAACAGGGGGCCTACACTGAAGCTTTCTTT.

In DNA, the CDR3 is TGTGCCAGCAGCCAAGAAGGGACAGGGGGCTCCTACAATGAGCAGTTCTTC. Translated: CASSQEGTGGSYNEQFF. The rearrangement uses TRBV4-2 and TRBJ2-1; 11 positions match TRBD1. Per the germline V gene, CDR1 is LGHNA and CDR2 is YNFKEQ. V gave up 0 bases and J gave up 0 bases; unmatched junction bases: 1. The CDR3 loop spans 17 amino acids.

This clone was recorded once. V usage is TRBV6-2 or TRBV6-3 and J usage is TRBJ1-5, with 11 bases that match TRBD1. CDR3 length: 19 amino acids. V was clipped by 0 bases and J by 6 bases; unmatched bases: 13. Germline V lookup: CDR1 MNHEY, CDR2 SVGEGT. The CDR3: CASSYSGVPGTGGSQPQHF. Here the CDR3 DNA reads TGTGCCAGCAGTTACTCGGGGGTTCCCGGGACAGGGGGTAGTCAGCCCCAGCATTTT.

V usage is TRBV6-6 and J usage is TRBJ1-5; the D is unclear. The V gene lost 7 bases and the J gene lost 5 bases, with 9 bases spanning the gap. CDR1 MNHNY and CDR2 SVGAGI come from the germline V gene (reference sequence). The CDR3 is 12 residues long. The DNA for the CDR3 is TGTGCCAGCAAGGCCGGGGATCAGCCCCAGCATTTT. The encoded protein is CASKAGDQPQHF.

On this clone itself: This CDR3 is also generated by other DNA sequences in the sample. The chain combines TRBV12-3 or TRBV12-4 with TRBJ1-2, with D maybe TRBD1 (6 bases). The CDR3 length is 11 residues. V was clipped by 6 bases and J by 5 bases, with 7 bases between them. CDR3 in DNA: TGTGCCAGCAGCCAGGGGTATGGCTACACCTTC. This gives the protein CASSQGYGYTF.

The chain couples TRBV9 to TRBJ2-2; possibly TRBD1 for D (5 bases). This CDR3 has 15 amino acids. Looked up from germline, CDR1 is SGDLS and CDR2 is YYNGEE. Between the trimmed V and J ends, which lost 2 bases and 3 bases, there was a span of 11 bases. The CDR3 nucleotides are TGTGCCAGCAGCGTTGGGTGGGGCGACACCGGGGAGCTGTTTTTT. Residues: CASSVGWGDTGELFF.

CDR3 bases: TGTGCCAGCAGCCACCCGACAGGGGAGAATGAAAAACTGTTTTTT. Protein sequence: CASSHPTGENEKLFF. The chain carries TRBV3-1 (or the pseudogene TRBV3-2) and TRBJ1-4; the match to TRBD1 covers 8 bases. The germline gives CDR1 LGHDT, CDR2 YNNKEL (reference sequence). Losses at the gene ends were 3 bases for V and 5 bases for J; bases not matched to a gene: 5. The CDR3 has 15 amino acids.

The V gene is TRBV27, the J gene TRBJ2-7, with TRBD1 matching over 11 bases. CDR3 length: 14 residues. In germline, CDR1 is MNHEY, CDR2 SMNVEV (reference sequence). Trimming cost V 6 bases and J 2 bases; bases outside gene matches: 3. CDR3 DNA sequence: TGTGCCAGCAGCAGGACAGGGGGCCCCTACGAGCAGTACTTC. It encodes CASSRTGGPYEQYF.

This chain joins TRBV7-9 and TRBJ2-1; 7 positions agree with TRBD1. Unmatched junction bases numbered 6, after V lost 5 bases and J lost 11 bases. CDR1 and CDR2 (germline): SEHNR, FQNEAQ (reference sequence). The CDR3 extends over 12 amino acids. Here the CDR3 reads CASSIGTAQQFF. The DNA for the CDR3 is TGTGCCAGCAGCATCGGGACAGCTCAGCAGTTCTTC.

The CDR3 nucleotides are TGTGCCAGCAGTTACACGGACAGCCCGGTTGAGGAGCAGTACTTC. It translates to CASSYTDSPVEEQYF. V gene TRBV6-5 combines with J gene TRBJ2-7, with TRBD1 as a possible D gene (6 bases). Trimming took 2 bases from V and 7 from J, leaving 18 bases between them. Germline lookup yields CDR1 MNHEY and CDR2 SVGAGI. This CDR3 has 15 residues.

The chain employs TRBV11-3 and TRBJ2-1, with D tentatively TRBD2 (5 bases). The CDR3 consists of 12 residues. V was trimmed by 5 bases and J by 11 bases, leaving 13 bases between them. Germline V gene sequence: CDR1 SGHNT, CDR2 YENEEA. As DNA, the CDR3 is TGTGCCAGCAGCGCTAGGGAGCGGCAGCAGTTCTTC. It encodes CASSARERQQFF.

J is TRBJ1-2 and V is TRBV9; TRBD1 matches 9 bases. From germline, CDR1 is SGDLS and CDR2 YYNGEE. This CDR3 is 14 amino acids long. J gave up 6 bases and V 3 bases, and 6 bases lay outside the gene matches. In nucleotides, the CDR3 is TGTGCCAGCAGCGAGGGACAGGGAGTAAATGGCTACACCTTC. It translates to CASSEGQGVNGYTF.

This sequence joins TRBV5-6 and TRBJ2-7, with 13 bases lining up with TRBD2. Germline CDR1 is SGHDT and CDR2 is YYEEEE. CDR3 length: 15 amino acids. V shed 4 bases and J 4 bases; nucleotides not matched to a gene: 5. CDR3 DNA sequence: TGTGCCAGCAGCGAGGGGACTAGCGGGATGTACGAGCAGTACTTC. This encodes CASSEGTSGMYEQYF. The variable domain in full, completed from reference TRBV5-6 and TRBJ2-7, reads DAGVTQSPTHLIKTRGQQVTLRCSPKSGHDTVSWYQQALGQGPQFIFQYYEEEERQRGNFPDRFSGHQFPNYSSELNVNALLLGDSALYLCASSEGTSGMYEQYFGPGTRLTVT.

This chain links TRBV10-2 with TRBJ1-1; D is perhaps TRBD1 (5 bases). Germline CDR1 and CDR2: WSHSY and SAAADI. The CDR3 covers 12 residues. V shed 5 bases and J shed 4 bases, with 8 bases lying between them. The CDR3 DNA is TGCGCCAGCAGTCGACAGTCCACTGAAGCTTTCTTT. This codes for CASSRQSTEAFF.

CDR3 bases: TGTGCCAGCAGCCGTTCGAGTTCGGAGAGCAGTATCAATCAGCCCCAGCATTTT. Its protein is CASSRSSSESSINQPQHF. V usage is TRBV7-8 and J usage is TRBJ1-5; D unclear. Germline loops: CDR1 SGHVS, CDR2 FQNEAQ. V was trimmed by 5 bases and J by 3 bases, leaving 23 bases between them. The CDR3 is made up of 18 amino acids.